The next 8 T cell receptor beta chains were all read from a single sample in a study of T cell repertoires in cytomegalovirus infection. TCRdb re-derived calls from the reads in MiXCR, one entry per CDR3 protein. The profile covers 450,000 to 600,000 distinct CDR3 sequences, with 30% to 40% appearing a single time and roughly 15% taken by the ten largest. What these receptors recognize is not known. The source was cultured PBMCs, collected from culture after CMV antigen stimulation. The receptor source for this set is a human donor in good health (CMV status not recorded). Some clones in this sample may be carry-over from other donors' samples.

This chain links TRBV11-2 with TRBJ2-1, with TRBD2 identical over 8 bases. Germline V lookup: CDR1 SGHAT, CDR2 FQNNGV. V shed 0 bases, J shed 2 bases, and the junction held 0 bases outside the gene matches. This CDR3 spans 15 amino acids. The chain's CDR3 is CASSLELAAYNEQFF. DNA for the CDR3: TGTGCCAGCAGCTTAGAACTAGCGGCCTACAATGAGCAGTTCTTC.

This clonotype was seen a handful of times. The V and J genes are TRBV7-6 and TRBJ2-5; TRBD1 aligns across 8 bases. The CDR3 sequence is 12 residues long. Germline lookup yields CDR1 SGHVS and CDR2 FNYEAQ. Trimming at V came to 8 bases and at J to 5 bases, leaving 4 bases not matched to a gene. Here the CDR3 DNA reads TGTGCCAGCTCAGGGGGCGAGGAGACCCAGTACTTC. Encoded protein: CASSGGEETQYF. The variable domain in full, completed from reference TRBV7-6 and TRBJ2-5, reads GAGVSQSPRYKVTKRGQDVALRCDPISGHVSLYWYRQALGQGPEFLTYFNYEAQQDKSGLPNDRFSAERPEGSISTLTIQRTEQRDSAMYRCASSGGEETQYFGPGTRLLVL.

The chain employs TRBV6-1 and TRBJ2-3; possibly TRBD2 for D (6 bases). This CDR3 has 13 amino acids. From germline, CDR1 is MNHNS and CDR2 SASEGT. Trimming removed 8 bases at V and 1 base at J, with 10 bases between. The CDR3 DNA reads TGTGCCAGCGGAGGGTGGGGCACAGATACGCAGTATTTT. Its protein product is CASGGWGTDTQYF.

This clonotype has a handful of counts. V gene TRBV7-6 combines with J gene TRBJ2-1; TRBD2 aligns across 9 bases. The CDR3 runs 17 residues. Trimming at V came to 0 bases and at J to 9 bases, leaving 12 bases not matched to a gene. Germline V lookup: CDR1 SGHVS, CDR2 FNYEAQ. The CDR3 region has the DNA TGTGCCAGCAGCTTAGCTCTCCTAGCGGGATCATCGAGTGAGCAGTTCTTC. Protein product: CASSLALLAGSSSEQFF.

V and J are TRBV27 and TRBJ2-7, with 14 bases fitting TRBD2. With 4 bases clipped from V and 4 bases from J, the junction kept 3 bases outside the gene matches. CDR3 length: 15 amino acids. CDR1 and CDR2 (germline): MNHEY, SMNVEV (reference sequence). The CDR3 loop is CASSWGLAGVYEQYF. The CDR3 DNA reads as TGTGCCAGCAGTTGGGGACTAGCGGGAGTATACGAGCAGTACTTC.

The chain links TRBV7-8 to TRBJ2-7; TRBD2 is a possible D gene (5 bases). V lost 1 base and J lost 6, with 13 bases in between. CDR1 and CDR2 from the germline V gene are SGHVS and FQNEAQ. This CDR3 contains 14 residues. The CDR3 DNA sequence: TGTGCCAGCAGCTTAGGCAGTCGGGATGGCGAGCAGTACGTC. Its translation: CASSLGSRDGEQYV.

The chain couples TRBV29-1 to TRBJ1-4; maybe TRBD1 (5 bases). The CDR3 is 12 amino acids. CDR1 SQVTM and CDR2 ANQGSEA come from the germline V gene. The germline V and J ends were trimmed by 6 bases and 4 bases, with 9 bases remaining between them. CDR3 DNA sequence: TGCAGCGTAAAACAGGATAATGAAAAACTGTTTTTT. Protein product: CSVKQDNEKLFF.

This clonotype was observed a few times. The V gene is TRBV2, the J gene TRBJ1-5; D is undetermined. Trimming removed 1 base at V and 7 bases at J, with 14 bases between. The CDR3 sequence is 15 residues long. The V gene's germline CDR1 is SNHLY and CDR2 FYNNEI. The CDR3 DNA is TGTGCCAGCAGTGAAGAAGCGTCGCTGGTCCAGCCCCAGCATTTT. Protein sequence: CASSEEASLVQPQHF.